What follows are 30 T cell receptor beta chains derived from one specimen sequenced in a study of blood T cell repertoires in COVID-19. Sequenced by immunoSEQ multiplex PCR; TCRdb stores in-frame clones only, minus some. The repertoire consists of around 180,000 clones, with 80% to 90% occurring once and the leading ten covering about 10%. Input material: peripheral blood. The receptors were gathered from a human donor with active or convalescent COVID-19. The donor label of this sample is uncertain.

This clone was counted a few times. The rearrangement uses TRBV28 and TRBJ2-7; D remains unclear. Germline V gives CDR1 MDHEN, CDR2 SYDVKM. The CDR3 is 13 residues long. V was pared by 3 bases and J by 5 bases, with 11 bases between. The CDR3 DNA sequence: TGTGCCAGCAGTTTGGGCCAGCCTCACGAGCAGTACTTC. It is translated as CASSLGQPHEQYF. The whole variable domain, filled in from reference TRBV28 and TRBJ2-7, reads DVKVTQSSRYLVKRTGEKVFLECVQDMDHENMFWYRQDPGLGLRLIYFSYDVKMKEKGDIPEGYSVSREKKERFSLILESASTNQTSMYLCASSLGQPHEQYFGPGTRLTVT.

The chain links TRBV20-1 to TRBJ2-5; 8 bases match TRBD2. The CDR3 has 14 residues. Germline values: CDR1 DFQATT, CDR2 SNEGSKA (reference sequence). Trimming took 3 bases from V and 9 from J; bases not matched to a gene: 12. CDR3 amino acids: CSASSGLAALAQYF. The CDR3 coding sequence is TGCAGTGCTAGTTCCGGACTAGCAGCCTTGGCCCAGTACTTC.

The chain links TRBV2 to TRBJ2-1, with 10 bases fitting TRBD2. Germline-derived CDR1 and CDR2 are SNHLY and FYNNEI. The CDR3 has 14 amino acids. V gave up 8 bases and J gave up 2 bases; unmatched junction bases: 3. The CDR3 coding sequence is TGTGCCAGCGAACTAGCGGGGACCTACAATGAGCAGTTCTTC. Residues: CASELAGTYNEQFF.

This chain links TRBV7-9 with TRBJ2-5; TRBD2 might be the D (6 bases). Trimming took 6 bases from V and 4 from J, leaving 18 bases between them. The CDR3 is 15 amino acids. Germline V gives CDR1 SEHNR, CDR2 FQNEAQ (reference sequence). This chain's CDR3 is CASSSRDWKPETQYF. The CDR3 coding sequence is TGTGCCAGCAGTTCCCGGGACTGGAAACCAGAGACCCAGTACTTC.

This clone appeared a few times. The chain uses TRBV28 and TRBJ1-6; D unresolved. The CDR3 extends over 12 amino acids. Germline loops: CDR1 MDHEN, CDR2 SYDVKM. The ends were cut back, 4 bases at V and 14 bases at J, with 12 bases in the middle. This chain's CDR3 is CASSSPTTALHF. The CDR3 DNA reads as TGTGCCAGCAGTTCGCCGACAACGGCCCTCCACTTT.

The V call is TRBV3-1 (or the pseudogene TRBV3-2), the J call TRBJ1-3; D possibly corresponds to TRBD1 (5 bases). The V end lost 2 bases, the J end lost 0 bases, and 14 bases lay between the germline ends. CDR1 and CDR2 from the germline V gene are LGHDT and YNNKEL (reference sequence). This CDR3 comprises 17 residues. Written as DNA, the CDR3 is TGTGCCAGCAGCCAACCACGGACGGGACTCTCTGGAAACACCATATATTTT. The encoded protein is CASSQPRTGLSGNTIYF.

CDR3 loop: CASSPYLLAGVEQYF. CDR3 DNA sequence: TGTGCCAGCTCACCCTATCTCCTAGCGGGAGTCGAGCAGTACTTC. J is TRBJ2-7 and V is TRBV18; 10 bases match TRBD2. The CDR3 consists of 15 residues. Germline values: CDR1 KGHSH, CDR2 LQKENI. Trimming removed 3 bases from V and 6 bases from J; junction bases left unmatched: 8.

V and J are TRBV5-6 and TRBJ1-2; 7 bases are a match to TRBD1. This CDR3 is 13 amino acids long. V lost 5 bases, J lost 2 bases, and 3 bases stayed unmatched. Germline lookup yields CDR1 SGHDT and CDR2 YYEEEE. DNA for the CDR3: TGTGCCAGCAGTCTCAGGGGGAACTATGGCTACACCTTC. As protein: CASSLRGNYGYTF.

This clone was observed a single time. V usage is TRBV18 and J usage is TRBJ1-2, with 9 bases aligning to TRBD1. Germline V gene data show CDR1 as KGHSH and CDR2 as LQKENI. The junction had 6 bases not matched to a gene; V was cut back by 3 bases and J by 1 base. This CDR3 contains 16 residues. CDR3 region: CASSPPGTGNNYGYTF. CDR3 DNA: TGTGCCAGCTCACCTCCCGGGACAGGGAATAACTATGGCTACACCTTC.

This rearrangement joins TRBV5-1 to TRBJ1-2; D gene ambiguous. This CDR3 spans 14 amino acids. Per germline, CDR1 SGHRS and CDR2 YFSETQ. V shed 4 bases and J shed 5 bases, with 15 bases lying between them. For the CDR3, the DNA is TGCGCCAGCAGCCCCGGTGAGGGTGGTTATGGCTACACCTTC. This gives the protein CASSPGEGGYGYTF.

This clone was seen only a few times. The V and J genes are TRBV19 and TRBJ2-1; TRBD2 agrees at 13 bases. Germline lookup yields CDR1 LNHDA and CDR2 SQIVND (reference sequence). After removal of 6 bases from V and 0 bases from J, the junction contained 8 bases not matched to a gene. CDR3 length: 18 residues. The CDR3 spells CASRLGTSGTASYNEQFF. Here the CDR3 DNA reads TGTGCCAGTAGACTAGGGACTAGCGGGACCGCCTCCTACAATGAGCAGTTCTTC.

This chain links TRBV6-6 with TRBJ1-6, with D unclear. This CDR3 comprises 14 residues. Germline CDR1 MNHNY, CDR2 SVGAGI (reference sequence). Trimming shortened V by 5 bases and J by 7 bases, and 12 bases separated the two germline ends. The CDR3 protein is CASSQTKTNSPLHF. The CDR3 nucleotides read TGTGCCAGCAGTCAGACAAAGACCAATTCACCCCTCCACTTT.

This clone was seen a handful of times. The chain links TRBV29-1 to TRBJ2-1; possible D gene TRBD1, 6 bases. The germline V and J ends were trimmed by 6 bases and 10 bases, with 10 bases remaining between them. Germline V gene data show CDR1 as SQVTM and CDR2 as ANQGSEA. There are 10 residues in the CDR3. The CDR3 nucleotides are TGCAGCGTATTGACAGGCGAGCAGTTCTTC. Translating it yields CSVLTGEQFF.

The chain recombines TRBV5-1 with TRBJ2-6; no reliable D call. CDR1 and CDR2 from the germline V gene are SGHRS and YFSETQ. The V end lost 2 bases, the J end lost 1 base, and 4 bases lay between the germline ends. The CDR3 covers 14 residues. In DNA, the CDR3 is TGCGCCAGCAGCTTTAGTTCTGGGGCCAACGTCCTGACTTTC. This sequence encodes CASSFSSGANVLTF.

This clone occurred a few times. Written as DNA, the CDR3 is TGTGCCATCAGTGATAATTGGACAGGGCGAGGGTATGGCTACACCTTC. Translated: CAISDNWTGRGYGYTF. This sequence joins TRBV10-3 and TRBJ1-2; 8 bases align to TRBD1. Germline CDR1 and CDR2: ENHRY and SYGVKD. The CDR3 sequence is 16 residues long. The V segment lost 3 bases and the J segment 5 bases; nucleotides outside the gene matches: 11.

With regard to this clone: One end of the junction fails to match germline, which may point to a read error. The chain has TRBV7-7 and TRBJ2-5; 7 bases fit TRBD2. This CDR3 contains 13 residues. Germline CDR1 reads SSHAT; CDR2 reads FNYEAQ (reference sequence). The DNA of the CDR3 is TGTGCTAGCAGCCCAGGGACGGGGGGGACCCAGTACTTC. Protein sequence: CASSPGTGGTQYF.

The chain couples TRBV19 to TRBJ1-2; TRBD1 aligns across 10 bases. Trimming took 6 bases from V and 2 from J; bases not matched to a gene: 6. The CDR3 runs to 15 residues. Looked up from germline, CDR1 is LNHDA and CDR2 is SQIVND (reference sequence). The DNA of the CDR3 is TGTGCCAGTAGATCCGGGACAGGGGAAAACTATGGCTACACCTTC. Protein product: CASRSGTGENYGYTF.

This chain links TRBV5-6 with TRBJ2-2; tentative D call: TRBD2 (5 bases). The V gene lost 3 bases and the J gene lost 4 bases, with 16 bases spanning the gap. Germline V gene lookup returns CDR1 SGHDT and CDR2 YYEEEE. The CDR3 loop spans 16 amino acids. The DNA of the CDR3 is TGTGCCAGCAGCTCGGTATTTCAAGGAGGCACCGGGGAGCTGTTTTTT. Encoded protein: CASSSVFQGGTGELFF.

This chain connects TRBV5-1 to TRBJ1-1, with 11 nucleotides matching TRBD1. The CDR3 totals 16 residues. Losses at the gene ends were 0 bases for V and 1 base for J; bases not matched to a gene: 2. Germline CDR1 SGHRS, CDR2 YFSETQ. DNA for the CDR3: TGCGCCAGCAGCTTGGGAGGGACAGGGGGGAACACTGAAGCTTTCTTT. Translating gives CASSLGGTGGNTEAFF. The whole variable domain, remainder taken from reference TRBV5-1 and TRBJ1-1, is KAGVTQTPRYLIKTRGQQVTLSCSPISGHRSVSWYQQTPGQGLQFLFEYFSETQRNKGNFPGRFSGRQFSNSRSEMNVSTLELGDSALYLCASSLGGTGGNTEAFFGQGTRLTVV.

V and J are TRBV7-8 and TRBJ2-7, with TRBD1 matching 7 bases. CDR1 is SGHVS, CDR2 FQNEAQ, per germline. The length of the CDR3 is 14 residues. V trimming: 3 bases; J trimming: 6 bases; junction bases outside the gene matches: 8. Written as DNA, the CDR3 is TGTGCCAGCAGCTTTTCAGGGGGAACAATCGAGCAGTACTTC. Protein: CASSFSGGTIEQYF.

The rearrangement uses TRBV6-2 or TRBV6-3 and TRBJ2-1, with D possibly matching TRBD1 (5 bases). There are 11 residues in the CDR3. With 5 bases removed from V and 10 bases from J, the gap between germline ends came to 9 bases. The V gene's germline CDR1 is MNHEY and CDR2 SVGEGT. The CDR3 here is CASSQGVEQFF. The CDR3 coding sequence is TGTGCCAGCAGTCAAGGGGTAGAGCAGTTCTTC.

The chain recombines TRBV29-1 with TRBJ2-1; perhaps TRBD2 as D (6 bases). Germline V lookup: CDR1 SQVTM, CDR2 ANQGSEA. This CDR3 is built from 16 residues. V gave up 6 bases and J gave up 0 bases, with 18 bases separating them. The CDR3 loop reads CSVGGGIGDSYNEQFF. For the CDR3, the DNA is TGCAGCGTGGGAGGAGGGATCGGGGACTCCTACAATGAGCAGTTCTTC.

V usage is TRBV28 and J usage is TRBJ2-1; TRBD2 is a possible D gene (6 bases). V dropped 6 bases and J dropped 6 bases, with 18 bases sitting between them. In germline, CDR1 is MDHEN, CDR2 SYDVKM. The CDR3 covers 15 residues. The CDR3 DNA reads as TGTGCCAGCAGCCTCTCGAAGGCGGGGCTCAATGAGCAGTTCTTC. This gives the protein CASSLSKAGLNEQFF.

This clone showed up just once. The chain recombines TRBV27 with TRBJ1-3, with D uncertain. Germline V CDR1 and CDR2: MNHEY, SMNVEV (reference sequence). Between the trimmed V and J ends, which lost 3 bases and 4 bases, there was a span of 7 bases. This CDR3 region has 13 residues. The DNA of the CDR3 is TGTGCCAGCAGTTTTACATCCGGAAACACCATATATTTT. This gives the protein CASSFTSGNTIYF.

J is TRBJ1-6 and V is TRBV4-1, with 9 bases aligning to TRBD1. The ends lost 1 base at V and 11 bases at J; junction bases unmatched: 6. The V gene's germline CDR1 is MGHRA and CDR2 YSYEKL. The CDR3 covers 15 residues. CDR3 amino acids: CASSQGGQGGPPLHF. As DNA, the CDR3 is TGCGCCAGCAGCCAAGGGGGACAGGGTGGGCCACCCCTCCACTTT.

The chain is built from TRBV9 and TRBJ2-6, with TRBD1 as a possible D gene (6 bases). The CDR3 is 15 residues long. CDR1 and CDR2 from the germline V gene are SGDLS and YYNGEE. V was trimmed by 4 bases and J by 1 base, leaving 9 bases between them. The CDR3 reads CASSSTGSGANVLTF. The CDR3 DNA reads TGTGCCAGCAGCTCAACAGGGTCTGGGGCCAACGTCCTGACTTTC.

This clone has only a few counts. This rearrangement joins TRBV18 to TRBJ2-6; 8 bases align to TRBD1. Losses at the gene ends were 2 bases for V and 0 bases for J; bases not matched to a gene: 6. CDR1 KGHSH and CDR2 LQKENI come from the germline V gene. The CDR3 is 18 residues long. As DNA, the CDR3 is TGTGCCAGCTCACCATGGCAGGGGGCTCCCTCTGGGGCCAACGTCCTGACTTTC. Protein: CASSPWQGAPSGANVLTF.

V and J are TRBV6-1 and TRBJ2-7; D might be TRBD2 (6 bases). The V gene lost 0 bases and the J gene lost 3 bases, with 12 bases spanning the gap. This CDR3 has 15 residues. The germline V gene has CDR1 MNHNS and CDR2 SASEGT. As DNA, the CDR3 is TGTGCCAGCAGTGAAGCGGGAGGTGCGGGCTACGAGCAGTACTTC. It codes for CASSEAGGAGYEQYF.

CDR3 amino acids: CASRPTGAYEQYF. In nucleotides, the CDR3 is TGTGCCAGCAGGCCGACAGGGGCCTACGAGCAGTACTTC. This chain uses TRBV6-6 with TRBJ2-7, with TRBD1 matching 8 bases. CDR1 and CDR2 from the germline V gene are MNHNY and SVGAGI (reference sequence). The CDR3 runs 13 residues. J was trimmed by 2 bases and V by 6 bases; bases with no gene match: 3.

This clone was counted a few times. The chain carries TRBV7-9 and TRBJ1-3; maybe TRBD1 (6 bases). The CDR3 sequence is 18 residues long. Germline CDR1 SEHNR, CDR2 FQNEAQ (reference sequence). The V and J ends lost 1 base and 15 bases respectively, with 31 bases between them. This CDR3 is CASSLGKRGPTGITAQYF. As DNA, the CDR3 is TGTGCCAGCAGCTTAGGCAAAAGGGGACCCACAGGGATCACCGCCCAATATTTT.